This entry lists 8 T cell receptor beta chains sequenced from one sample in a study of T cell responses to AZD1222 COVID-19 vaccine (TCRdb year 2021). Library preparation employed the immunoSEQ multiplex PCR assay. TCRdb carries this immuneACCESS record with in-frame sequences only. Its versions omit some clonotypes, under half of them owing to an unresolved V gene in the studies checked, with the rest unexplained. This sample gives about 120,000 clones in total; about 90% of them show up just once. Jointly, the top ten make up roughly 5.7% of the sample. The time point tag for this specimen amounts to: baseline before first vaccination. The source was peripheral blood, collected on day 0 of AZD1222 vaccination. The receptors come from an adult in good health.

The CDR3 loop is CASSIARTVNYGYTF. CDR3 nucleotide sequence: TGTGCCAGTAGTATTGCCCGGACAGTTAACTATGGCTACACCTTC. The genes are TRBV19 and TRBJ1-2, with a possible D match to TRBD1 (6 bases). In germline, CDR1 is LNHDA, CDR2 SQIVND (reference sequence). The V gene lost 3 bases and the J gene lost 1 base, with 12 bases spanning the gap. This CDR3 has 15 residues.

The chain uses TRBV6-5 and TRBJ1-2; TRBD1 aligns across 7 bases. V dropped 0 bases and J dropped 7; count of bases not matched to a gene: 5. The CDR3 is 14 residues long. Germline V CDR1 and CDR2: MNHEY, SVGAGI. The CDR3 here is CASSYSTGTGGYTF. CDR3 in DNA: TGTGCCAGCAGTTACTCGACAGGGACGGGTGGCTACACCTTC.

The chain employs TRBV9 and TRBJ1-4, with 7 bases lining up with TRBD1. This CDR3 comprises 15 residues. Germline lookup yields CDR1 SGDLS and CDR2 YYNGEE. V was clipped by 0 bases and J by 5 bases; unmatched bases: 4. The CDR3 region is CASSVGDRTNEKLFF. DNA of the CDR3: TGTGCCAGCAGCGTAGGGGACAGAACGAATGAAAAACTGTTTTTT.

The genes are TRBV5-1 and TRBJ2-5, with 8 bases matching TRBD1. V gave up 4 bases and J gave up 5 bases; unmatched junction bases: 7. Germline values: CDR1 SGHRS, CDR2 YFSETQ. The CDR3 is 14 residues long. The CDR3 DNA sequence: TGCGCCAGCAGCCCGACGACAGGGGAGGAGACCCAGTACTTC. It translates to CASSPTTGEETQYF.

The J gene is TRBJ1-2, the V gene TRBV15; TRBD1 aligns across 12 bases. Germline assignment: CDR1 LNHNV and CDR2 YYDKDF (reference sequence). After removal of 5 bases from V and 8 bases from J, the junction contained 12 bases not matched to a gene. CDR3 length: 16 amino acids. CDR3 coding DNA: TGTGCCACCAGCCGGGACAGGGGGCAAGGAAAATCAGGCTACACCTTC. It specifies CATSRDRGQGKSGYTF.

The J gene is TRBJ1-2, the V gene TRBV18, with D maybe TRBD1 (6 bases). The CDR3 runs to 15 residues. Germline V gives CDR1 KGHSH, CDR2 LQKENI. With 5 bases removed from V and 4 bases from J, the gap between germline ends came to 17 bases. CDR3 DNA sequence: TGTGCCAGCTCAAACATGACAGGCGCTACCTATGGCTACACCTTC. It yields the protein CASSNMTGATYGYTF. Using reference TRBV18 and TRBJ1-2 for the parts outside the CDR3, the full variable domain is NAGVMQNPRHLVRRRGQEARLRCSPMKGHSHVYWYRQLPEEGLKFMVYLQKENIIDESGMPKERFSAEFPKEGPSILRIQQVVRGDSAAYFCASSNMTGATYGYTFGSGTRLTVV.

This chain links TRBV3-1 (or the pseudogene TRBV3-2) with TRBJ1-1; D gene unclear. Trimming removed 0 bases at V and 8 bases at J, with 10 bases between. Germline V lookup: CDR1 LGHDT, CDR2 YNNKEL (reference sequence). The CDR3 has 13 amino acids. CDR3 nucleotide sequence: TGTGCCAGCAGCCAAGATTTTCAGGCCGAAGCTTTCTTT. Translating gives CASSQDFQAEAFF.

The CDR3 is CASSLDLRGGGYEQYF. The CDR3 region has the DNA TGTGCCAGCAGCTTGGATCTCCGGGGAGGGGGGTACGAGCAGTACTTC. V gene TRBV5-4 combines with J gene TRBJ2-7; D is perhaps TRBD2 (7 bases). V was clipped by 0 bases and J by 4 bases, with 17 bases between them. This CDR3 spans 16 amino acids. Looked up from germline, CDR1 is SGHNT and CDR2 is YYREEE (reference sequence).